This TCR beta chain came from a study of blood T cells in healthy people across ages. Primers used in a second PCR of about 6 to 12 cycles were a sample-barcoded 5' primer and a J-beta primer mix. Each cDNA molecule, via a template-switch adaptor with 12 random nucleotides, was tagged. TCRdb processed the 5' RACE reads anew with MiXCR; each CDR3 protein has one entry. This table has 730,000 or so distinct CDR3 sequences, 35% to 50% appearing once. This CDR3 is built from 13 residues. The germline V gene has CDR1 MNHEY and CDR2 SVGAGI. V was cut by 6 bases and J by 3 bases, with 9 bases left in between. This clonotype was seen a few times. At least 6 micrograms of total RNA were extracted per sample.

The source of this sequence is a man older than 75 in good health. The sequencing input was blood. This chain uses TRBV6-5 with TRBJ1-5; no clear D gene. CDR3 nucleotides: TGTGCCAGCAGGGAACAGATCAATCAGCCCCAGCATTTT. Translating gives CASREQINQPQHF.